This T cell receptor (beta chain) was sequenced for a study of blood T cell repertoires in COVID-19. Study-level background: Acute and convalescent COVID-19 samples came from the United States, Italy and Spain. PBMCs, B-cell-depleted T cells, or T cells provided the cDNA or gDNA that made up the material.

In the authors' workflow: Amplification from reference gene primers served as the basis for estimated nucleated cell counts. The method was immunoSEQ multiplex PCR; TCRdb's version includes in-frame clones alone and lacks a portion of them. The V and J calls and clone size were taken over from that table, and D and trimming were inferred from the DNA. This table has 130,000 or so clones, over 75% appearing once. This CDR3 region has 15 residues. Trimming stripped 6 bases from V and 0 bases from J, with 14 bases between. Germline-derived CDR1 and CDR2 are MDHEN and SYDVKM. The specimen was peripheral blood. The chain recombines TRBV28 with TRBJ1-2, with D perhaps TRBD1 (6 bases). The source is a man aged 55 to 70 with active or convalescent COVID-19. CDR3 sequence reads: CASRRKGVSNYGYTF. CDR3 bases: TGTGCCAGCAGACGGAAGGGGGTTTCTAACTATGGCTACACCTTC.